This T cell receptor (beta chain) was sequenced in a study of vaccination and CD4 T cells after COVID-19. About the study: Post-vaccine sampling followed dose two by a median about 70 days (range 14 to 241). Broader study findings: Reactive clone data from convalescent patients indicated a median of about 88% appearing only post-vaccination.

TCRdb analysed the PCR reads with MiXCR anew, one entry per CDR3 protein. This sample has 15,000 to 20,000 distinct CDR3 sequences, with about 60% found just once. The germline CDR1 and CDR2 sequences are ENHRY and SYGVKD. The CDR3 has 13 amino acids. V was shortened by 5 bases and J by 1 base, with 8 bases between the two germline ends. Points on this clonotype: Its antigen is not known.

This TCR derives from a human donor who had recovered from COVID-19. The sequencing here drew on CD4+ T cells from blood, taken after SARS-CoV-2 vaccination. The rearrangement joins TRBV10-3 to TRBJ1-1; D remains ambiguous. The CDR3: CAISPQGNTEAFF. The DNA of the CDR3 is TGTGCCATCAGTCCCCAAGGGAACACTGAAGCTTTCTTT.